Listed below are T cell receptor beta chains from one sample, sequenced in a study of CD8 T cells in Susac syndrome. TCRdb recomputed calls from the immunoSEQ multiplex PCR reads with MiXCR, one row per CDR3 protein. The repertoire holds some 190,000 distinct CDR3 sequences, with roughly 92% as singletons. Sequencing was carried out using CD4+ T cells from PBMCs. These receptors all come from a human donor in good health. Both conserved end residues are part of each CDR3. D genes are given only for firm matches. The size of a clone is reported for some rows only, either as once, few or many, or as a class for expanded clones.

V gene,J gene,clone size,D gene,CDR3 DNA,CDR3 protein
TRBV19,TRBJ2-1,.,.,TGTGCCAGTAGTATGGGACATGAGCAGTTCTTC,CASSMGHEQFF
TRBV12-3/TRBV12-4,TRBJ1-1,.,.,TGTGCCAGCAGTTCCCTAATGGTCGAGGGAGGTCGGCCCCCTGAAGCTTTCTTT,CASSSLMVEGGRPPEAFF
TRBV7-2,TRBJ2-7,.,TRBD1,TGTGCCAGCAGCTTATATGGCACCGGGACAGGGTTATCCTACGAGCAGTACTTC,CASSLYGTGTGLSYEQYF
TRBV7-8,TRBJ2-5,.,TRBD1,TGTGCCAGCAGCTTAGCACGGACAGGGCGAGAGACCCAGTACTTC,CASSLARTGRETQYF
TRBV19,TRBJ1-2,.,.,TGTGCCAGTAGTACCGGGGCAAACTATGGCTACACCTTC,CASSTGANYGYTF
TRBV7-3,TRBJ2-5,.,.,TGTGCCAGCAGCCCGCACTCCGGGATACGGACAGAGACCCAGTACTTC,CASSPHSGIRTETQYF
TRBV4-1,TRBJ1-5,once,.,TGCGCCAGCAGCCAAGACGGGACCTGGGATCAGCCCCAGCATTTT,CASSQDGTWDQPQHF
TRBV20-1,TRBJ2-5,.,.,TGCAGTGCTAGAGGATTGACTAGATCTCAAGAGACCCAGTACTTC,CSARGLTRSQETQYF
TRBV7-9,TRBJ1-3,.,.,TGTGCCAGCAGCTTCCCAGGAGGAAACACCATATATTTT,CASSFPGGNTIYF
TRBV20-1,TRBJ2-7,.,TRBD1,TGCAGTGCTAGATATCTCACAGGGGTCTACGAGCAGTACTTC,CSARYLTGVYEQYF
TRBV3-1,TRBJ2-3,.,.,TGTGCCAGCAGCTACGACAGTCTAGGCACAGATACGCAGTATTTT,CASSYDSLGTDTQYF
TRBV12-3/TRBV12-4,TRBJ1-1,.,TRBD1,TGTGCCAGCACCCTGGGACAGGCGAACACTGAAGCTTTCTTT,CASTLGQANTEAFF
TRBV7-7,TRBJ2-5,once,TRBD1,TGTGCTAGCAGCTTCGGGGACAGGGGAGGAGAGACCCAGTACTTC,CASSFGDRGGETQYF
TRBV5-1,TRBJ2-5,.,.,TGCGCCAGCAGCTCGACCGGAGAGACCCAGTACTTC,CASSSTGETQYF
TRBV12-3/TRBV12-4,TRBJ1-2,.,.,TGTGCCAGCAGTTTTATCGTGGGCTACACCTTC,CASSFIVGYTF
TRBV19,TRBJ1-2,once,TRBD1,TGTGCCAGTAGTCCATTCGGACAGGGATTCTTCGATGGCTACACCTTC,CASSPFGQGFFDGYTF
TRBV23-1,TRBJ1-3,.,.,TGCGCCAGCAGTCAAGGGGGGCAGGTCCCATCGTTTGGAAACACCATATATTTT,CASSQGGQVPSFGNTIYF
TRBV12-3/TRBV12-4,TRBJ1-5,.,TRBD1,TGTGCCAGCAGTTTCACCCTAGGGGGCTATAGCAATCAGCCCCAGCATTTT,CASSFTLGGYSNQPQHF
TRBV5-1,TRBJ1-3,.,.,TGCGCCAGCAGTTCTGGTCCGGGACCTACTGGAAACACCATATATTTT,CASSSGPGPTGNTIYF
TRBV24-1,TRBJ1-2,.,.,TGTGCCACCAGTGATAGTTACGGGCTAACCGGCTACACCTTC,CATSDSYGLTGYTF
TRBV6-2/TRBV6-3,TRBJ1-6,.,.,TGTGCCAGCAGTTCGGGGCCTCTTGGGGGTAATTCACCCCTCCACTTT,CASSSGPLGGNSPLHF
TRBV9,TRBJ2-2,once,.,TGTGCCAGCAGGTCGGTGGGGGTCGCGAACACCGGGGAGCTGTTTTTT,CASRSVGVANTGELFF
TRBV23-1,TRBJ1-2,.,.,TGCGCCAGCAGTCAGGCGGAGACTAACTATGGCTACACCTTC,CASSQAETNYGYTF
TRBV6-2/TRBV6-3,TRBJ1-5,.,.,TGTGCCAGCAGCCAACCGGGATATAGCAATCAGCCCCAGCATTTT,CASSQPGYSNQPQHF
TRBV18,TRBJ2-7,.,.,TGTGCCAGCTCGTCCAAAGACTCCTACGAGCAGTACTTC,CASSSKDSYEQYF
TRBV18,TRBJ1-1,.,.,TGTGCCAGCTCACACGACATCCGGCCTGAAGCTTTCTTT,CASSHDIRPEAFF
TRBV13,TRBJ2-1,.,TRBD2,TGTGCCAGCAGCGGCGAACTAGCGGGGGGTTACAATGAGCAGTTCTTC,CASSGELAGGYNEQFF
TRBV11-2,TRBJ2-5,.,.,TGTGCCAGCAGCTTAAGACCCCAGGAAGAGACCCAGTACTTC,CASSLRPQEETQYF
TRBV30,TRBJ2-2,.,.,TGTGCCTGGAGTCTTGAGAGGAATCTAGGTAGAAGATTTCGGGAGCTGTTTTTT,CAWSLERNLGRRFRELFF
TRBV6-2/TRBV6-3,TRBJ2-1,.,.,TGTGCCAGCAGTTACTTAGGGCCTGCCTCCTACAATGAGCAGTTCTTC,CASSYLGPASYNEQFF
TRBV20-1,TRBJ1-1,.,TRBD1,TGCAGTGCAGACATCAGGACAGGACACACTGAAGCTTTCTTT,CSADIRTGHTEAFF
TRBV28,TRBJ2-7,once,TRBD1,TGTGCCAGCGTTTTCCCCAGGGGGCTCTCCTACGAGCAGTACTTC,CASVFPRGLSYEQYF
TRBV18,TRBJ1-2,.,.,TGTGCCAGCTCACCAAGCCAGGGGAGAGGCTATGGCTACACCTTC,CASSPSQGRGYGYTF
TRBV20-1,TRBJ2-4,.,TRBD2,TGCAGTGCTAGAGTTTTAGCGGGGGTGAACATTCAGTACTTC,CSARVLAGVNIQYF
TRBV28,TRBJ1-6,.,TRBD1,TGTGCCACAACAGGGGTGGTCAATTCACCCCTCCACTTT,CATTGVVNSPLHF
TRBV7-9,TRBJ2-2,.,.,TGTGCCAGCAGCCCCCAGGGCCGGGGCACCGGGGAGCTGTTTTTT,CASSPQGRGTGELFF
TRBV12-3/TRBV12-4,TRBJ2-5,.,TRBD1,TGTGCCAGCAGATGGGACAGAGAGACCCAGTACTTC,CASRWDRETQYF
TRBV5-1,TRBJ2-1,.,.,TGCGCCAGCAGCTTGGCGAGCCGTGGCTATGAGCAGTTCTTC,CASSLASRGYEQFF
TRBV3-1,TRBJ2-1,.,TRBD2,TGTGCCAGCAGCCCCATCCTCCTTAGCGGGGGGGCCATGAATGAGCAGTTCTTC,CASSPILLSGGAMNEQFF
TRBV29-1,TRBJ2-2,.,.,TGCAGCGTTGGGGGGAGTCGGCTCACCGGGGAGCTGTTTTTT,CSVGGSRLTGELFF
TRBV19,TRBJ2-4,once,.,TGTGCCAGTAGTCTAAGGAGGGGTGGCTTGGGCAAAAACATTCAGTACTTC,CASSLRRGGLGKNIQYF
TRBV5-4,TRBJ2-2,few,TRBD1,TGTGCCAGCAGCGAAAGGACAGGGGGGACCGGGGAGCTGTTTTTT,CASSERTGGTGELFF
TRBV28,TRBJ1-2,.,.,TGTGCCACTAAGGACAGAATCAACTATGGCTACACCTTC,CATKDRINYGYTF
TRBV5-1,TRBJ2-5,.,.,TGCGCCAGCAGCTTGGAGGGGATCGGAGGATCCCAGTACTTC,CASSLEGIGGSQYF
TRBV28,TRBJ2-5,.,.,TGTGCCAGCAGTTTATGGGGGCCCTACCAAGAGACCCAGTACTTC,CASSLWGPYQETQYF
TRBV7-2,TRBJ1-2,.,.,TGTGCCAGCAGCGCCTTGGGGTCGTATGGCTACACCTTC,CASSALGSYGYTF
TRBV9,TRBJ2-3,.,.,TGTGCCAGCAGCCCCAACCCGGGGGCTCAGGATACGCAGTATTTT,CASSPNPGAQDTQYF